This T cell receptor (beta chain) was sequenced during a study of control samples from healthy donors and cancer patients. Germline lookup yields CDR1 KGHDR and CDR2 SFDVKD. The CDR3 contains 19 residues. The V end lost 0 bases, the J end lost 6 bases, and 20 bases lay between the germline ends. The protocol was immunoSEQ multiplex PCR, while the TCRdb copy is restricted to in-frame clones and leaves out a portion. Of about 110,000 clones listed, around four fifths are singletons. Only one count was recorded for this clone. The chain uses TRBV24-1 and TRBJ2-6; D not resolved. Sequences were obtained from blood. This TCR was recovered from a man aged 18 to 30 in good health. In DNA, the CDR3 is TGTGCCACCAGTGATTTGGAACCCAAAAGGAGCTTCGAGGCCAACGTCCTGACTTTC. Encoded protein: CATSDLEPKRSFEANVLTF.